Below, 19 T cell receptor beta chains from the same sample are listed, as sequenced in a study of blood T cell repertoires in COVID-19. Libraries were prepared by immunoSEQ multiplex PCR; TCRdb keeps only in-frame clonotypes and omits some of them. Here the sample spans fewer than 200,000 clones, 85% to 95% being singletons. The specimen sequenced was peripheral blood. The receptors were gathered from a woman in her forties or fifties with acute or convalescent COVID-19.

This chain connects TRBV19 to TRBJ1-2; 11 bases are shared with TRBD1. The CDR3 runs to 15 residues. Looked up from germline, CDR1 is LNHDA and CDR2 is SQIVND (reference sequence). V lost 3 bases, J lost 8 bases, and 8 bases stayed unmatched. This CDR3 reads CASSIGTGGQLGYTF. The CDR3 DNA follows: TGTGCCAGTAGTATCGGGACAGGGGGGCAATTAGGCTACACCTTC.

The CDR3 sequence is CASSRFPGQGNNEQFF. CDR3 nucleotides: TGTGCCAGCAGCCGCTTCCCGGGACAGGGCAACAATGAGCAGTTCTTC. The chain has TRBV4-2 and TRBJ2-1, with TRBD1 matching 9 bases. This CDR3 has 16 residues. CDR1 is LGHNA, CDR2 YNFKEQ, per germline. Trimming cost V 4 bases and J 5 bases; bases outside gene matches: 9.

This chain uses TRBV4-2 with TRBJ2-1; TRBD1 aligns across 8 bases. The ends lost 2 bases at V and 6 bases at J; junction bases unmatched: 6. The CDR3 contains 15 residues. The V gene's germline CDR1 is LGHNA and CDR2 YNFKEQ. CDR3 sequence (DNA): TGTGCCAGCAGCCAAAAACAGGGGGTCGTCAATGAGCAGTTCTTC. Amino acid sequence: CASSQKQGVVNEQFF.

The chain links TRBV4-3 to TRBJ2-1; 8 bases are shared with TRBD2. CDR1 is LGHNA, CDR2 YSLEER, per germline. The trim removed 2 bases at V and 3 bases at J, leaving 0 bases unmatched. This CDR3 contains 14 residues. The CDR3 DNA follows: TGCGCCAGCAGCCAAAGCGGGAGCTACAATGAGCAGTTCTTC. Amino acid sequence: CASSQSGSYNEQFF.

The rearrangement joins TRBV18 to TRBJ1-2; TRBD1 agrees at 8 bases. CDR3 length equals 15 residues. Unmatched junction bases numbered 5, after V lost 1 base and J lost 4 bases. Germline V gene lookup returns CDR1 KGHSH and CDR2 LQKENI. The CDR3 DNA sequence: TGTGCCAGCTCACCACTCCAGGGGGCTCGCTATGGCTACACCTTC. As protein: CASSPLQGARYGYTF. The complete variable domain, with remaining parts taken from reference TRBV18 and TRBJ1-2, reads NAGVMQNPRHLVRRRGQEARLRCSPMKGHSHVYWYRQLPEEGLKFMVYLQKENIIDESGMPKERFSAEFPKEGPSILRIQQVVRGDSAAYFCASSPLQGARYGYTFGSGTRLTVV.

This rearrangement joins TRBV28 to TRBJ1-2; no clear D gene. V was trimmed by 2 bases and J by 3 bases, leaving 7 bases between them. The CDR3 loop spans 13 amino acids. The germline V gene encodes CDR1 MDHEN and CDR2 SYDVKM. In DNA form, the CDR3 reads TGTGCCAGCAGTTTAACAGCGGACTATGGCTACACCTTC. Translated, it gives CASSLTADYGYTF.

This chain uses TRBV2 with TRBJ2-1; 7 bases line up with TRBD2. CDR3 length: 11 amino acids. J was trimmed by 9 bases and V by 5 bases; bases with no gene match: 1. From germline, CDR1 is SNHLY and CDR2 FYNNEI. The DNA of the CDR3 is TGTGCCAGCAGTCAGCGGGGTGAGCAGTTCTTC. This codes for CASSQRGEQFF.

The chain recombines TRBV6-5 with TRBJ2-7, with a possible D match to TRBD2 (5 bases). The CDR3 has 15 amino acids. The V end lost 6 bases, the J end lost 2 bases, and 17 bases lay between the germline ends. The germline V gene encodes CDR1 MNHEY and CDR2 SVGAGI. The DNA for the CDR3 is TGTGCCAGCAGCCCCGGGGTAGCGAGAGCCTACGAGCAGTACTTC. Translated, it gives CASSPGVARAYEQYF.

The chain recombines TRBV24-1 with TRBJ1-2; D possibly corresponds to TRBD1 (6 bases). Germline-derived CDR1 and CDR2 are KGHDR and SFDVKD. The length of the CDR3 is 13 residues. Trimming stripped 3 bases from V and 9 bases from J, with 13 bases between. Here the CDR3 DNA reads TGTGCCACCAGTGATGTCGGACAGTACAGCTACACCTTC. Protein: CATSDVGQYSYTF.

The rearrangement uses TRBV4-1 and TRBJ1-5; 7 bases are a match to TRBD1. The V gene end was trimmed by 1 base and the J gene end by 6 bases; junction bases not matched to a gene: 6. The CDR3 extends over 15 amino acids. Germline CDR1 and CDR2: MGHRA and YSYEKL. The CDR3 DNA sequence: TGCGCCAGCAGCCAAGTATGGACAGGTAGTCAGCCCCAGCATTTT. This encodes CASSQVWTGSQPQHF.

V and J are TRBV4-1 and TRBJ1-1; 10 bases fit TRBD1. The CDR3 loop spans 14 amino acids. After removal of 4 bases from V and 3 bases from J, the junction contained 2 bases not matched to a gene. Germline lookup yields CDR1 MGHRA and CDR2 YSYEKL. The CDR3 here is CASSLDRGHTEAFF. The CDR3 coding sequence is TGCGCCAGCAGCCTTGACAGGGGGCACACTGAAGCTTTCTTT.

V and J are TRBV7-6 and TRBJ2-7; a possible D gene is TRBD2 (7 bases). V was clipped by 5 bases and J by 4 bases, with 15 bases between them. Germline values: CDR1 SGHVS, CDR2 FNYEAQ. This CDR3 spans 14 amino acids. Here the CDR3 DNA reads TGTGCCAGCAGCACTGGCGGGGGCGCGTACGAGCAGTACTTC. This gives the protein CASSTGGGAYEQYF.

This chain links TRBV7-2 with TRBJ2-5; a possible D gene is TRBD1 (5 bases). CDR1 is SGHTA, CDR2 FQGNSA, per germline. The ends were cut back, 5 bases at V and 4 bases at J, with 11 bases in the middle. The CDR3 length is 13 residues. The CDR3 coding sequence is TGTGCCAGCAGCCAAGGGGTGGTAGAGACCCAGTACTTC. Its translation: CASSQGVVETQYF.

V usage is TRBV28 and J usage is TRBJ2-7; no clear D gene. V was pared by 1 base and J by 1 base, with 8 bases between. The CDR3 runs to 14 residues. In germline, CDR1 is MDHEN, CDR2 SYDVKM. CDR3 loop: CASSLFGPSYEQYF. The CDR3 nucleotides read TGTGCCAGCAGTTTATTTGGGCCTTCCTACGAGCAGTACTTC.

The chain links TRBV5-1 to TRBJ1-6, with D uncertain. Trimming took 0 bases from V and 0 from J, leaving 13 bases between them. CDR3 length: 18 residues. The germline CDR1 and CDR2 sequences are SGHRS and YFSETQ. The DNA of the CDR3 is TGCGCCAGCAGCTTGGGAGCGAGATCAAGCTCCTATAATTCACCCCTCCACTTT. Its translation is CASSLGARSSSYNSPLHF.

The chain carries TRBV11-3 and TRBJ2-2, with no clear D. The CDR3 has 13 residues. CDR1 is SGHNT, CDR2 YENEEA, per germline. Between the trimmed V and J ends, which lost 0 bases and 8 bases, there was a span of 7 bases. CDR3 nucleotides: TGTGCCAGCAGCTTAGATGTATCGGGGGAGCTGTTTTTT. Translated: CASSLDVSGELFF.

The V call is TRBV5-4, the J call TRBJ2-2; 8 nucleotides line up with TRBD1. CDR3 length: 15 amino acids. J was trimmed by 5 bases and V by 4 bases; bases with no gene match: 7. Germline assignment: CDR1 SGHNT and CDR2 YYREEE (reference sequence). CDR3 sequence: CASSGGTGGTGELFF. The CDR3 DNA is TGTGCCAGCAGCGGGGGGACAGGCGGGACCGGGGAGCTGTTTTTT.

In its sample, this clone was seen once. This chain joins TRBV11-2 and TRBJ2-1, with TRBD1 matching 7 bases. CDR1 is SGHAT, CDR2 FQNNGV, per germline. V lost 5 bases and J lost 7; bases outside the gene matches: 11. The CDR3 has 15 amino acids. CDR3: CASSVGKTGSNEQFF. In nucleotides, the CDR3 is TGTGCCAGCAGCGTTGGCAAGACAGGGTCGAATGAGCAGTTCTTC. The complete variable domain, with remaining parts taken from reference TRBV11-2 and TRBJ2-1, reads EAGVAQSPRYKIIEKRQSVAFWCNPISGHATLYWYQQILGQGPKLLIQFQNNGVVDDSQLPKDRFSAERLKGVDSTLKIQPAKLEDSAVYLCASSVGKTGSNEQFFGPGTRLTVL.

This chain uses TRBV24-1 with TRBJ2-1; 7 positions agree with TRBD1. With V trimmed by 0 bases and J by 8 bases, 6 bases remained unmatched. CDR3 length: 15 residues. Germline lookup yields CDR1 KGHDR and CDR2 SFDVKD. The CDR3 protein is CATSDLKGAPDEQFF. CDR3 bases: TGTGCCACCAGTGATTTGAAGGGGGCGCCCGATGAGCAGTTCTTC.